The present entry profiles one T cell receptor (beta chain) with its context. This record comes from a study of blood T cell repertoires in COVID-19. The wider study: COVID-19 samples collected from the United States, Italy and Spain covered acute and convalescent phases.

Libraries were prepared by immunoSEQ multiplex PCR; TCRdb keeps only in-frame clonotypes and omits some of them. This sample has more than 70,000 clones, with 90% found just once. CDR3 size: 12 residues. Deletions cut 2 bases from V and 3 bases from J, with 6 bases between. Germline values: CDR1 SGHDT, CDR2 YYEEEE. Sequencing input: peripheral blood. This TCR was recovered from a woman between 18 and 29 years old with acute or convalescent COVID-19. This chain links TRBV5-6 with TRBJ2-7; no definite D call. CDR3 DNA sequence: TGTGCCAGCAGCTTCTTAAACTACGAGCAGTACTTC. This gives the protein CASSFLNYEQYF.